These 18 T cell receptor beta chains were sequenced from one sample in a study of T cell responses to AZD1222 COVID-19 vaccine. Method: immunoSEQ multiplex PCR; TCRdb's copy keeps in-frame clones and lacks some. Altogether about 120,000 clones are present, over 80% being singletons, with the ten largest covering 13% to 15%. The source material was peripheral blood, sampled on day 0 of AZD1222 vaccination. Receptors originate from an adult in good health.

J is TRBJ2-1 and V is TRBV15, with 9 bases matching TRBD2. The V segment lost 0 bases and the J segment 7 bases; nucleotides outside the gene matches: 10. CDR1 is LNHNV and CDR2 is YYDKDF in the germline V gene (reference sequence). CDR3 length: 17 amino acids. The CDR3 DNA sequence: TGTGCCACCAGCAGAGAGTTCAGTTGGGCGGGAGGGAATGAGCAGTTCTTC. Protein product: CATSREFSWAGGNEQFF.

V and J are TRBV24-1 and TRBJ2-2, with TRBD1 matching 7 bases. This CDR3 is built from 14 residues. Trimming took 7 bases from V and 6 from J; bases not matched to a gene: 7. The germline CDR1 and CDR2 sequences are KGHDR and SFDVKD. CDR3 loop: CATRGQQGSGELFF. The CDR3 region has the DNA TGTGCCACCAGGGGGCAACAGGGGTCCGGGGAGCTGTTTTTT.

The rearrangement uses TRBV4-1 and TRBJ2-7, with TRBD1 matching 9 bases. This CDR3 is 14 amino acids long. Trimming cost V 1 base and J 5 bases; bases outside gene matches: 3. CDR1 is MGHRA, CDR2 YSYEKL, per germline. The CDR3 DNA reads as TGCGCCAGCAGCCAAGGGGACAGGGCCCACGAGCAGTACTTC. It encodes CASSQGDRAHEQYF.

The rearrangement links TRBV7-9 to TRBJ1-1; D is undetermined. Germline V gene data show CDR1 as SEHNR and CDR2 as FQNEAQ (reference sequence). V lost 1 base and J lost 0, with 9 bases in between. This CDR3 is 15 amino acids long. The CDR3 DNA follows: TGTGCCAGCAGCTTAGGAGGTATCGTGAACACTGAAGCTTTCTTT. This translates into CASSLGGIVNTEAFF.

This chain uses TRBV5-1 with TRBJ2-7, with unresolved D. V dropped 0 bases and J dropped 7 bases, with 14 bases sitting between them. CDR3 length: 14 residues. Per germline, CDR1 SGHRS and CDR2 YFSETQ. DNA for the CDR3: TGCGCCAGCAGCTTGGGTATTACGGTTGGTGAGCAGTACTTC. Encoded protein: CASSLGITVGEQYF.

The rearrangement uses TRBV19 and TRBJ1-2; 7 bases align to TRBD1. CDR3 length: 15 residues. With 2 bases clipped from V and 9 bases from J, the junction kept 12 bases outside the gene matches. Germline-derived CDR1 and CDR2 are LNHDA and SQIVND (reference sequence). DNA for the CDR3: TGTGCCAGTAGTATATGGGGGCCAGGGGGAGAGCGCTACACCTTC. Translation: CASSIWGPGGERYTF.

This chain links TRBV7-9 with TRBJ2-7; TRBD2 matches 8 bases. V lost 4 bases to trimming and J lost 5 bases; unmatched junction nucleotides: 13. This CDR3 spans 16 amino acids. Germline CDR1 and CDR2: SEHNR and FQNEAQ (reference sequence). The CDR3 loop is CASSWDSAGGAHEQYF. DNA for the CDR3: TGTGCCAGCAGCTGGGACTCGGCGGGGGGCGCCCACGAGCAGTACTTC.

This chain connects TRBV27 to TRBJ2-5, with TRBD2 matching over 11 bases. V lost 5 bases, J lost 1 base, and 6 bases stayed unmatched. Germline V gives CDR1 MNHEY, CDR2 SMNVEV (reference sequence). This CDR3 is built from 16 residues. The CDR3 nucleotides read TGTGCCAGCAGTAGTAATAGCGGGAGGGCCCAAGAGACCCAGTACTTC. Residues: CASSSNSGRAQETQYF.

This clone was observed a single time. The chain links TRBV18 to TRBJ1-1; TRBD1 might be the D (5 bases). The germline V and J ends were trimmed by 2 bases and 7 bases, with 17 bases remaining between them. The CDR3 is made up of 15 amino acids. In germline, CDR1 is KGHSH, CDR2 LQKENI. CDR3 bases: TGTGCCAGCTCACCATCAGGCAGGGTGGAAGGTGAAGCTTTCTTT. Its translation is CASSPSGRVEGEAFF.

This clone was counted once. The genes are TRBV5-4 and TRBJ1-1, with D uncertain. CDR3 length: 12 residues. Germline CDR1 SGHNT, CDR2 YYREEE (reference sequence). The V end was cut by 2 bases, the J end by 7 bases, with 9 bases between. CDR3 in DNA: TGTGCCAGCAGCTTTTACCGCCTTGAAGCTTTCTTT. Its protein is CASSFYRLEAFF. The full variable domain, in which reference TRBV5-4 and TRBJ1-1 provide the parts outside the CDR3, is ETGVTQSPTHLIKTRGQQVTLRCSSQSGHNTVSWYQQALGQGPQFIFQYYREEENGRGNFPPRFSGLQFPNYSSELNVNALELDDSALYLCASSFYRLEAFFGQGTRLTVV.

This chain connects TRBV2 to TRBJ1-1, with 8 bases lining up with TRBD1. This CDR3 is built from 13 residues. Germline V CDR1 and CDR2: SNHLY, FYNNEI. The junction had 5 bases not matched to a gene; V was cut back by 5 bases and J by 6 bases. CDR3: CASSKGQGPEAFF. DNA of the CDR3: TGTGCCAGCAGTAAAGGACAGGGCCCTGAAGCTTTCTTT.

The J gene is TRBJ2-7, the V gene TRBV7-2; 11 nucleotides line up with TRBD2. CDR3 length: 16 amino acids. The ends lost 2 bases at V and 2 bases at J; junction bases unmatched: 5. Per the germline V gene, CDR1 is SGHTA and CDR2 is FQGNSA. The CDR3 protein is CASSLRPSGGTYEQYF. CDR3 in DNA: TGTGCCAGCAGCTTAAGGCCTAGCGGGGGGACCTACGAGCAGTACTTC.

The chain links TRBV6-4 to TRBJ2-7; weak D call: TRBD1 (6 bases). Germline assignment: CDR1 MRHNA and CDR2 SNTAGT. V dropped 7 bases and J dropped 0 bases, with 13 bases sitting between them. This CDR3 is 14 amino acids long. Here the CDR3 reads CASKADRSSYEQYF. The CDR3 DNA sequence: TGTGCCAGCAAGGCTGACAGGAGCTCCTACGAGCAGTACTTC.

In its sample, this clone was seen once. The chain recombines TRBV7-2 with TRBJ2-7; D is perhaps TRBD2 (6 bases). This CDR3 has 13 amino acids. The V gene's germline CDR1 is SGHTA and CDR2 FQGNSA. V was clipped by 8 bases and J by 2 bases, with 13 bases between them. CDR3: CASLLPGAYEQYF. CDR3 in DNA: TGTGCCAGCCTCCTTCCGGGGGCCTACGAGCAGTACTTC.

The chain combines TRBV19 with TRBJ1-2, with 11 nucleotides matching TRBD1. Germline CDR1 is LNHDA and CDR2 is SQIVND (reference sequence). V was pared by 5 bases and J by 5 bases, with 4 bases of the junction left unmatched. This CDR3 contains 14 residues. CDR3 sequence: CASSFGQGAYGYTF. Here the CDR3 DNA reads TGTGCCAGTAGTTTTGGACAGGGGGCTTATGGCTACACCTTC.

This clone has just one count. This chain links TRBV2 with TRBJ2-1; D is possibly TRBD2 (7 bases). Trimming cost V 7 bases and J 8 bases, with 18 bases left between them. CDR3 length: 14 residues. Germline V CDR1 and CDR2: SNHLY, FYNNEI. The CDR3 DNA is TGTGCCAGCACTCCGCTCGGGGGGCCCCATGAGCAGTTCTTC. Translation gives CASTPLGGPHEQFF.

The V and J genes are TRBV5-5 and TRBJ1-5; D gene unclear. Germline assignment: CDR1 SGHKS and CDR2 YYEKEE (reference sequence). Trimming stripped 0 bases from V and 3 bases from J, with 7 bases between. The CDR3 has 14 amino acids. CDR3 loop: CASSLVSNNQPQHF. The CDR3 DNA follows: TGTGCCAGCAGCTTGGTCTCGAACAATCAGCCCCAGCATTTT.

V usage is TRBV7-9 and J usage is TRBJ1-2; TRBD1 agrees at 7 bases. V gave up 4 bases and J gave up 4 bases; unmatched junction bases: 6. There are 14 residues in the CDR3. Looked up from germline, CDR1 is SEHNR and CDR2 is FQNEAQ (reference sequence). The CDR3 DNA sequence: TGTGCCAGCAGCTACGGACAGGACCCCTATGGCTACACCTTC. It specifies CASSYGQDPYGYTF.